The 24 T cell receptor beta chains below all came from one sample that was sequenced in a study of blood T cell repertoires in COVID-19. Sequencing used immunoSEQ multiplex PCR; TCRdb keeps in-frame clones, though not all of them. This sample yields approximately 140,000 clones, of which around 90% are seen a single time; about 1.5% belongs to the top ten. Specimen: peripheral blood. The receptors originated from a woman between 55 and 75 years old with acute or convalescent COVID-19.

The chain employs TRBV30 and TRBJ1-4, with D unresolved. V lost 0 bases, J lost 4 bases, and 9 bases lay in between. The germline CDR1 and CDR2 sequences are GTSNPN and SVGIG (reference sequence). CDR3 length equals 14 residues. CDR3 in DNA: TGTGCCTGGAGTGTACTCAGGAATAATGAAAAACTGTTTTTT. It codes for CAWSVLRNNEKLFF.

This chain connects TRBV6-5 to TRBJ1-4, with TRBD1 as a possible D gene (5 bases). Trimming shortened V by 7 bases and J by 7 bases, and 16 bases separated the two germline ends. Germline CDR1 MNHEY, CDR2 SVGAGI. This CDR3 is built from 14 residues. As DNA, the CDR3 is TGTGCCAGCACCACCAGGGCCGAGGCTGAAAAACTGTTTTTT. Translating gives CASTTRAEAEKLFF.

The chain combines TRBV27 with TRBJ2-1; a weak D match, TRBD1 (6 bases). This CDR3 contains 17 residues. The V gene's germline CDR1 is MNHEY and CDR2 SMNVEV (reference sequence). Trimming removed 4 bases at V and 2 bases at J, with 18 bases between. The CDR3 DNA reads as TGTGCCAGCAGTTCATTAAAACAGGGTTGGGCCTACAATGAGCAGTTCTTC. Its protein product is CASSSLKQGWAYNEQFF.

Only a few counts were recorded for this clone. This chain's CDR3 is CASSYSDIAGGYTF. CDR3 DNA sequence: TGTGCCAGCAGTTACTCCGATATTGCGGGGGGCTACACCTTC. This sequence joins TRBV6-5 and TRBJ1-2; no firm D call. The germline V gene has CDR1 MNHEY and CDR2 SVGAGI. This CDR3 contains 14 residues. The germline V and J ends were trimmed by 0 bases and 8 bases, with 13 bases remaining between them.

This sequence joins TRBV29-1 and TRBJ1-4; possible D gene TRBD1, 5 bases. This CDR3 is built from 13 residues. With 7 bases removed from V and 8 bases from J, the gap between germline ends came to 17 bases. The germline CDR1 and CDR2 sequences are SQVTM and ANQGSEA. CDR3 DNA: TGCAGCGGAGTGCAGGGTGGAGGGGAAAAACTGTTTTTT. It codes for CSGVQGGGEKLFF.

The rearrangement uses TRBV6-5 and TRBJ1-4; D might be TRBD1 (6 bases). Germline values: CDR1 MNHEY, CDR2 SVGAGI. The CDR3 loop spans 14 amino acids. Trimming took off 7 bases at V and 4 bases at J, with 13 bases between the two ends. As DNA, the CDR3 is TGTGCCAGCAAGGCGGGGGCAATTAATGAAAAACTGTTTTTT. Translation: CASKAGAINEKLFF.

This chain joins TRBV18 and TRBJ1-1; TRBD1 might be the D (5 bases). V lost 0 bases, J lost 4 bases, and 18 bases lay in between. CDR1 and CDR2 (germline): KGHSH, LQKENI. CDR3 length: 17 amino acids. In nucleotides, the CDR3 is TGTGCCAGCTCACCACCGAGGGGAGGGTCTTCTGGCACTGAAGCTTTCTTT. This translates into CASSPPRGGSSGTEAFF.

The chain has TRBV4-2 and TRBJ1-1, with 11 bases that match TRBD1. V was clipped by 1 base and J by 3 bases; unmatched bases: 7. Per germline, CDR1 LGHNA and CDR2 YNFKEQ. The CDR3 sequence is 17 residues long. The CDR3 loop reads CASSQVVGQGEDTEAFF. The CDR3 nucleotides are TGTGCCAGCAGCCAAGTGGTGGGACAGGGGGAGGACACTGAAGCTTTCTTT.

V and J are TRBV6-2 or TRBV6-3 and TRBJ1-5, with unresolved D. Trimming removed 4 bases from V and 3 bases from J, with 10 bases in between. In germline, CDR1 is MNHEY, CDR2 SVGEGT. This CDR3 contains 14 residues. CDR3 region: CASSSTIPNQPQHF. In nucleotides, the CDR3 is TGTGCCAGCAGTTCGACAATCCCCAATCAGCCCCAGCATTTT.

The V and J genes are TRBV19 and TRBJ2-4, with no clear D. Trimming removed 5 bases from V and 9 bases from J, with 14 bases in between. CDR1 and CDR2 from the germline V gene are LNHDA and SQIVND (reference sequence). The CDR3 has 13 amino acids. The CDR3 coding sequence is TGTGCCAGTAGTCCGCGTGAGAACGGCATTCAGTACTTC. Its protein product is CASSPRENGIQYF.

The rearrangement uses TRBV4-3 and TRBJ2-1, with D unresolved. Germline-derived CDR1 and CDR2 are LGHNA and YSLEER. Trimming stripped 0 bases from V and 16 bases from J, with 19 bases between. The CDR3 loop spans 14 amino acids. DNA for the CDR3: TGCGCCAGCAGCCAAGATAGAGCTAGTAACTTTGTTTTCTTC. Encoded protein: CASSQDRASNFVFF.

CDR3 sequence: CASSIVGTAINEQYF. In DNA form, the CDR3 reads TGTGCCAGTAGTATAGTAGGGACAGCGATCAACGAGCAGTACTTC. V and J are TRBV19 and TRBJ2-7; 7 nucleotides match TRBD1. Germline V gives CDR1 LNHDA, CDR2 SQIVND (reference sequence). Trimming cost V 1 base and J 5 bases; bases outside gene matches: 8. The CDR3 is 15 amino acids.

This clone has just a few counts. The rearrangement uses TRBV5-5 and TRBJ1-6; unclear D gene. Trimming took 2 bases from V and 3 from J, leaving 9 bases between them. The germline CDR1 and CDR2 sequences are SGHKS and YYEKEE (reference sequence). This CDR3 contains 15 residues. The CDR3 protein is CASSFSNGYNSPLHF. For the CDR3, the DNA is TGTGCCAGCAGCTTTAGTAATGGCTATAATTCACCCCTCCACTTT.

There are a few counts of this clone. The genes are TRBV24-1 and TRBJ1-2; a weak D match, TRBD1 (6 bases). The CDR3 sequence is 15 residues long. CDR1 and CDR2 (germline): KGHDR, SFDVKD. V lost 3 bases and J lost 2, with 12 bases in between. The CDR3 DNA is TGTGCCACCAGTGATGATCATACAGGGAACTATGGCTACACCTTC. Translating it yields CATSDDHTGNYGYTF.

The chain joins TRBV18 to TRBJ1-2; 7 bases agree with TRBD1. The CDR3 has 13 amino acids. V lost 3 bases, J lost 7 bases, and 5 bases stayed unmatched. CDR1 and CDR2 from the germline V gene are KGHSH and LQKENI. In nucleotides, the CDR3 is TGTGCCAGCTCACCCGGGACAGAGACTGGCTACACCTTC. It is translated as CASSPGTETGYTF.

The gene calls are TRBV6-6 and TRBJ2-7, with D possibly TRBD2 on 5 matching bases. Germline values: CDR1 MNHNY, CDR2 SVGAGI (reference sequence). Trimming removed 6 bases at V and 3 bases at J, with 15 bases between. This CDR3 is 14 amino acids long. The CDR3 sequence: CASSMGAAFYEQYF. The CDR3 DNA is TGTGCCAGCAGCATGGGAGCGGCATTCTACGAGCAGTACTTC.

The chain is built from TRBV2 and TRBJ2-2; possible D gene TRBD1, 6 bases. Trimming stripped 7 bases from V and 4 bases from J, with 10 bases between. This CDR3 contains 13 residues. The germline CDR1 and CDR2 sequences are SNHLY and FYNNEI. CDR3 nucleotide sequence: TGTGCCAGCACTGGGGGCGGCACCGGGGAGCTGTTTTTT. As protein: CASTGGGTGELFF.

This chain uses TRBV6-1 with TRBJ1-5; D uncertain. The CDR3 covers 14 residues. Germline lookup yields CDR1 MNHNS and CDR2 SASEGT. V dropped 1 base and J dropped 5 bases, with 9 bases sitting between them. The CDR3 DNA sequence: TGTGCCAGCAGTGAAGGAGGGTTGGATCAGCCCCAGCATTTT. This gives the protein CASSEGGLDQPQHF.

The CDR3 DNA reads as TGCGCCAGCAGCTCGGGGACGGGGGGGCGGATGGAGACCCAGTACTTC. This codes for CASSSGTGGRMETQYF. The chain is built from TRBV5-1 and TRBJ2-5, with 8 bases fitting TRBD2. Losses at the gene ends were 3 bases for V and 5 bases for J; bases not matched to a gene: 12. Germline CDR1 is SGHRS and CDR2 is YFSETQ. CDR3 length equals 16 residues.

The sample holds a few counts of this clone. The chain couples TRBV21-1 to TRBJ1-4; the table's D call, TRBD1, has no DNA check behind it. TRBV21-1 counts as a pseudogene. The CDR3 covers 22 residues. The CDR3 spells CASSIKRPYRDRGRHGNEKLFF. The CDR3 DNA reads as TGTGCCAGCAGCATTAAACGCCCATACCGGGACAGGGGGCGACATGGGAATGAAAAACTGTTTTTT.

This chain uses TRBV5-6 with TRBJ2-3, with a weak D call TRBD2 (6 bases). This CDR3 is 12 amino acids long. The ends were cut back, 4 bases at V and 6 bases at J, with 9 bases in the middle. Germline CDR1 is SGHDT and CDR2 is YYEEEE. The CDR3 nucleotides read TGTGCCAGCAGCCGGGACTTCGATACGCAGTATTTT. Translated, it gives CASSRDFDTQYF.

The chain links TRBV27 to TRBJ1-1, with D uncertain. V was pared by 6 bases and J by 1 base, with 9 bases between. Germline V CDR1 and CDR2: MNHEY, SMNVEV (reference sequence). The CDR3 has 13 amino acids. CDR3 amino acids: CASSLNTNTEAFF. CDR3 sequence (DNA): TGTGCCAGCAGCCTGAACACGAACACTGAAGCTTTCTTT.

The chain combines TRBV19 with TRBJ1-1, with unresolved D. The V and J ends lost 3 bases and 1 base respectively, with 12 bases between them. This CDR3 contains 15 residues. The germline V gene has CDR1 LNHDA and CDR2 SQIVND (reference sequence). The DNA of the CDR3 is TGTGCCAGTAGTATTGGGCACCGCCCGAACACTGAAGCTTTCTTT. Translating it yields CASSIGHRPNTEAFF.

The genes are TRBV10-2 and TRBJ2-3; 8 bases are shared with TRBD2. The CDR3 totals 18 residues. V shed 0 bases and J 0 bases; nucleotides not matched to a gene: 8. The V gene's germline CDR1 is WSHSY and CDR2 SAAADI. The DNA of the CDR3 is TGCGCCAGCAGTGAGTCTCCAGCGGGGGTCGCGAGCACAGATACGCAGTATTTT. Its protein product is CASSESPAGVASTDTQYF.